Sequencing of this TCR beta chain was carried out in a study of blood T cell repertoires in COVID-19. Across the study: Donors in the United States, Italy and Spain gave samples during acute or convalescent COVID-19.

The CDR3 runs to 14 residues. J gave up 14 bases and V 11 bases, and 18 bases lay outside the gene matches. CDR1 is WNHNN, CDR2 SYGVQD, per germline (reference sequence). The repertoire was sequenced with immunoSEQ multiplex PCR; TCRdb's copy has only in-frame clones and lacks some. The sample consists of 300,000 to 350,000 clones, roughly 85% of them appearing once. The sequencing sample was made of PBMCs or T cells enriched from blood (not recorded which). The J gene is TRBJ1-4, the V gene TRBV10-1, with 9 bases lining up with TRBD1. This clonotype originated in a woman in her thirties or forties with acute COVID-19. The CDR3 sequence: CAWGWTGEVKPLFF. The CDR3 bases are TGCGCCTGGGGTTGGACAGGGGAAGTTAAACCGCTGTTTTTT.